This T cell receptor beta chain originates from a study of shared clonotypes between healthy human individuals. Germline CDR1 is GTSNPN and CDR2 is SVGIG (reference sequence). There are 14 residues in the CDR3. J lost 8 bases, V lost 1 base, and 5 bases had no gene match. Only CD45RO-negative cells positively selected for CCR7 counted as naive CD8 cells, so terminally differentiated effector memory CD45RA+ cells were excluded. How the authors handled the data: Filtering differed because ImmunoSEQ produced junction-only sequences that carried no quality scores. TCRdb's table, derived via immunoSEQ multiplex PCR, lists solely in-frame clones and lacks some. V and J calls plus clone size are reproduced from that table; the DNA served to infer D and trimming. Of millions of clones listed, 85% to 95% are singletons.

The TCR originated in a man aged 18 to 30 in good health. Sequenced input: naive CD8+ T cells sorted from blood. The chain combines TRBV30 with TRBJ1-4; TRBD1 matches 9 bases. The CDR3 reads CAWSGGQGGEKLFF. CDR3 bases: TGTGCCTGGAGTGGGGGACAGGGTGGCGAAAAACTGTTTTTT.